This is a list of T cell receptor beta chains from one sample in a study of shared clonotypes between healthy human individuals. Method: immunoSEQ multiplex PCR; TCRdb's copy keeps in-frame clones and lacks some. The sample has about 1 million clones; around 75% are singletons. Sequencing was carried out using memory CD4+ T cells sorted from blood. These TCRs come from a man aged 18 to 30 in good health. CDR3s include the opening cysteine and the closing phenylalanine or tryptophan. Each record gives: D gene, V gene, clone size, J gene, CDR3 protein, CDR3 DNA. The D gene is left open where the match is weak. A clone size is listed for some rows: how often the clone was seen (once, few, many), or a class if it is expanded.

TRBD1	TRBV7-2	NA	TRBJ1-2	CASSPGQGSLNGYTF	TGTGCCAGCAGCCCTGGACAGGGGAGTTTAAATGGCTACACCTTC
NA	TRBV11-1	NA	TRBJ2-3	CATGRAGDTQYF	TGTGCCACCGGCCGGGCGGGGGATACGCAGTATTTT
NA	TRBV28	NA	TRBJ1-5	CASSPDRNNQPQHF	TGTGCCAGCAGCCCTGATAGAAATAATCAGCCCCAGCATTTT
NA	TRBV18	NA	TRBJ1-1	CASSPSLNTEAFF	TGTGCCAGCTCACCCTCGTTGAACACTGAAGCTTTCTTT
TRBD1	TRBV25-1	few	TRBJ1-6	CASSASRQGNSPLHF	TGTGCCAGCAGCGCCTCTAGACAGGGAAATTCACCCCTCCACTTT
NA	TRBV5-6	NA	TRBJ2-1	CASSGGGRETYNEQFF	TGTGCCAGCAGCGGGGGCGGGCGGGAGACCTACAATGAGCAGTTCTTC
NA	TRBV5-1	NA	TRBJ1-3	CASSLRAGNTIYF	TGCGCCAGCAGCTTGAGGGCTGGAAACACCATATATTTT
TRBD2	TRBV7-8	NA	TRBJ2-7	CASSPPGGHEQYF	TGTGCCAGCAGCCCCCCGGGGGGGCACGAGCAGTACTTC
NA	TRBV19	NA	TRBJ1-2	CASSRQRGYTF	TGTGCCAGTAGCCGTCAGAGGGGCTACACCTTC
TRBD1	TRBV30	NA	TRBJ2-5	CAWSARQGRAATQYF	TGTGCCTGGAGTGCCAGACAGGGTAGGGCGGCGACCCAGTACTTC
NA	TRBV5-1	NA	TRBJ1-6	CASSMGGRGSPLHF	TGCGCCAGCAGTATGGGGGGCAGAGGCTCACCCCTCCACTTT
NA	TRBV5-1	NA	TRBJ1-3	CASSPRQENSGNTIYF	TGCGCCAGCAGCCCCCGACAGGAGAACTCTGGAAACACCATATATTTT
NA	TRBV12-5	few	TRBJ2-1	CASGLVDEQFF	TGTGCTAGTGGTCTGGTGGATGAGCAGTTCTTC
NA	TRBV7-9	NA	TRBJ2-6	CASSSRVQGANVLTF	TGTGCCAGCAGCTCCAGGGTGCAAGGGGCCAACGTCCTGACTTTC
NA	TRBV18	NA	TRBJ1-2	CASSPERSYGYTF	TGTGCCAGCTCACCAGAAAGGTCGTATGGCTACACCTTC
NA	TRBV4-1	NA	TRBJ1-2	CASSFGREGSYGYTF	TGCGCCAGCAGCTTCGGAAGGGAGGGGAGCTATGGCTACACCTTC
TRBD2	TRBV28	few	TRBJ2-3	CASEATSGGAPYTQYF	TGTGCCAGCGAGGCGACTAGCGGGGGGGCGCCATATACGCAGTATTTT
TRBD1	TRBV28	NA	TRBJ1-5	CASSGTGINQPQHF	TGTGCCAGCTCCGGGACAGGTATCAATCAGCCCCAGCATTTT
NA	TRBV5-8	once	TRBJ2-2	CASSFRGELFF	TGTGCCAGCAGCTTCCGCGGGGAGCTGTTTTTT
TRBD2	TRBV4-1	NA	TRBJ2-2	CASSPQRERTGELFF	TGCGCCAGCAGCCCCCAGCGGGAGAGAACCGGGGAGCTGTTTTTT
NA	TRBV27	NA	TRBJ1-5	CASSPSRTDQPQHF	TGTGCCAGCAGTCCGTCACGTACCGATCAGCCCCAGCATTTT
NA	TRBV7-3	NA	TRBJ1-2	CASSLREQGVSGYTF	TGTGCCAGCAGCTTAAGAGAACAGGGAGTTAGTGGCTACACCTTC
NA	TRBV6-8	NA	TRBJ2-3	CASSHRTRGLQRPDTQYF	TGTGCCAGCAGTCACCGAACCCGGGGCCTTCAGAGGCCAGATACGCAGTATTTT
TRBD1	TRBV18	NA	TRBJ2-2	CASARDRGPGELFF	TGTGCCAGCGCCCGGGACAGGGGGCCCGGGGAGCTGTTTTTT
TRBD1	TRBV7-2	NA	TRBJ1-2	CASSATGADYGYTF	TGTGCCAGCAGCGCCACAGGGGCCGACTATGGCTACACCTTC
NA	TRBV4-3	few	TRBJ1-1	CASSQGGGRNTEAFF	TGCGCCAGCAGCCAAGGCGGGGGGCGGAACACTGAAGCTTTCTTT
NA	TRBV10-1	few	TRBJ1-6	CASSPRANSPLHF	TGCGCCAGCAGTCCCCGCGCTAATTCACCCCTCCACTTT